These T cell receptor beta chains were read from a single sample in a study of cytomegalovirus exposure and HLA in healthy donors. Profiling relied on immunoSEQ multiplex PCR, and the TCRdb table lists in-frame clones only, not all of them. The repertoire has around 200,000 clones, roughly 80% of them found once; the top ten carry 0.2% to 0.25%. The sequenced sample was PBMCs. Receptors were obtained from a girl aged 2 to 10 in good health and CMV-seronegative. Each CDR3 is given with its conserved first and last residue. A D gene is named only where the DNA matches it firmly. Clone size, where shown, is once, few, many, or a class for clones that have expanded.

>TRBJ1-3|once|.|TRBV18
CASSPVQGSGNTIYF
TGTGCCAGCTCACCTGTACAGGGCTCTGGAAACACCATATATTTT
>TRBJ1-1|.|.|TRBV11-3
CASSQGGDEAEAFF
TGTGCCAGCAGCCAGGGAGGAGATGAGGCTGAAGCTTTCTTT
>TRBJ1-1|.|TRBD1|TRBV19
CASSIGQGYTEAFF
TGTGCCAGTAGTATCGGACAGGGCTATACTGAAGCTTTCTTT
>TRBJ1-2|.|TRBD1|TRBV6-5
CASSYRGQGTYGYTF
TGTGCCAGCAGTTACCGAGGACAGGGGACCTATGGCTACACCTTC
>TRBJ1-5|.|TRBD1|TRBV25-1
CASRFPGTGVEQPQHF
TGTGCCAGCAGATTCCCCGGGACAGGGGTTGAGCAGCCCCAGCATTTT
>TRBJ2-1|.|.|TRBV19
CASEGTEQFF
TGTGCCAGTGAGGGTACTGAGCAGTTCTTC
>TRBJ2-1|.|.|TRBV4-1
CASSQEGLGEQFF
TGCGCCAGCAGCCAAGAGGGCCTTGGAGAGCAGTTCTTC
>TRBJ2-3|.|TRBD1|TRBV6-6
CASRTGQVTDTQYF
TGTGCCAGCAGGACGGGACAGGTCACAGATACGCAGTATTTT
>TRBJ2-3|.|.|TRBV5-6
CASSSVLRDRTQYF
TGTGCCAGCAGCTCCGTACTCCGGGATCGGACGCAGTATTTT
>TRBJ2-5|.|.|TRBV21-1
CATGGRVFGETQYF
TGTGCCACGGGCGGGAGGGTGTTTGGGGAGACCCAGTACTTC
>TRBJ1-1|.|.|TRBV29-1
CSVRGLNTEAFF
TGCAGCGTTAGGGGGTTGAACACTGAAGCTTTCTTT
>TRBJ2-3|few|.|TRBV7-9
CASSPLPDTQYF
TGTGCCAGCAGTCCTCTTCCAGATACGCAGTATTTT
>TRBJ1-1|few|.|TRBV6-4
CASRSGGSGEAFF
TGTGCCAGCAGGAGTGGGGGGTCGGGTGAAGCTTTCTTT
>TRBJ1-5|.|.|TRBV29-1
CSVADGLSNQPQHF
TGCAGCGTTGCGGACGGACTTAGCAATCAGCCCCAGCATTTT
>TRBJ1-5|.|.|TRBV7-2
CASSLTGGWDQPQHF
TGTGCCAGCAGCTTAACTGGGGGGTGGGACCAGCCCCAGCATTTT
>TRBJ2-3|.|.|TRBV2
CASSVNSIPTDTQYF
TGTGCCAGCAGTGTAAACTCGATTCCCACAGATACGCAGTATTTT
>TRBJ2-3|.|TRBD2|TRBV4-1
CASSQEGGRGDTQYF
TGCGCCAGCAGCCAAGAGGGCGGGAGGGGAGATACGCAGTATTTT
>TRBJ2-3|.|TRBD2|TRBV5-4
CASSLAGGRDTQYF
TGTGCCAGCAGCTTGGCCGGGGGGAGGGATACGCAGTATTTT
>TRBJ1-2|.|.|TRBV2
CASSARWAENYGYTF
TGTGCCAGCAGTGCACGTTGGGCAGAGAACTATGGCTACACCTTC
>TRBJ2-2|.|.|TRBV27
CASRLAAAEGGELFF
TGTGCCAGCCGCTTGGCCGCGGCGGAGGGCGGGGAGCTGTTTTTT
>TRBJ2-7|.|TRBD1|TRBV7-2
CASSYHRGEQYF
TGTGCCAGCAGCTACCACAGGGGAGAGCAGTACTTC
>TRBJ1-4|.|TRBD1|TRBV29-1
CSVTGQGMGEKLFF
TGCAGCGTAACTGGACAGGGGATGGGTGAAAAACTGTTTTTT
>TRBJ2-2|few|TRBD1|TRBV6-1
CASRNRGDTGELFF
TGTGCCAGCAGGAACAGGGGGGACACCGGGGAGCTGTTTTTT
>TRBJ2-1|.|TRBD1|TRBV5-6
CASSRRDRGGDEQFF
TGTGCCAGCAGCCGCCGGGACAGGGGTGGCGATGAGCAGTTCTTC
>TRBJ2-7|.|.|TRBV14
CASGRQSYEQYF
TGTGCCAGCGGCAGACAGTCCTACGAGCAGTACTTC
>TRBJ2-1|.|.|TRBV7-9
CASSLLPGEHHNEQFF
TGTGCCAGCAGCTTACTGCCGGGGGAGCACCACAATGAGCAGTTCTTC
>TRBJ1-2|.|TRBD1|TRBV18
CASSPITGARDYGYTF
TGTGCCAGCTCACCAATCACAGGGGCCCGAGATTATGGCTACACCTTC
>TRBJ1-5|.|TRBD1|TRBV4-1
CASSPSRGQGRGSQHF
TGCGCCAGCAGCCCCAGCCGGGGACAGGGGCGGGGTAGTCAGCATTTT
>TRBJ2-6|.|.|TRBV14
CASSPAGAGANVLTF
TGTGCCAGCAGCCCCGCGGGTGCTGGGGCCAACGTCCTGACTTTC
>TRBJ1-1|.|.|TRBV9
CASSVGVRITEAFF
TGTGCCAGCAGCGTAGGCGTCAGGATCACTGAAGCTTTCTTT
>TRBJ2-5|.|.|TRBV12-5
CASGQIEETQYF
TGTGCTAGTGGGCAAATAGAAGAGACCCAGTACTTC
>TRBJ2-5|.|TRBD1|TRBV27
CASSLGQGGETQYF
TGTGCCAGCAGTTTGGGACAGGGTGGAGAGACCCAGTACTTC
>TRBJ1-5|.|.|TRBV5-6
CASSLFMGGDQPQHF
TGTGCCAGCAGCTTGTTCATGGGAGGAGATCAGCCCCAGCATTTT
>TRBJ1-5|.|.|TRBV6-1
CASRSGTVQNQPQHF
TGTGCCAGCAGGAGCGGGACGGTACAAAATCAGCCCCAGCATTTT
>TRBJ1-2|.|TRBD1|TRBV7-6
CASSQGPGQGPYGYTF
TGTGCCAGCAGCCAAGGCCCGGGACAGGGCCCCTATGGCTACACCTTC
>TRBJ2-7|.|.|TRBV21-1
CASSKASSGSYEQYF
TGTGCCAGCAGCAAGGCGTCGAGCGGATCCTACGAGCAGTACTTC
>TRBJ2-1|.|TRBD2|TRBV7-9
CASSLDPGLPTNEQFF
TGTGCCAGCAGCTTAGACCCGGGACTACCAACAAATGAGCAGTTCTTC
>TRBJ1-5|.|TRBD1|TRBV2
CASSDRTGPNQPQHF
TGTGCCAGCAGCGACCGGACAGGGCCCAATCAGCCCCAGCATTTT
>TRBJ2-5|.|.|TRBV18
CASSRQGIQETQYF
TGTGCCAGCTCAAGGCAGGGTATACAAGAGACCCAGTACTTC
>TRBJ2-3|.|.|TRBV5-1
CATQLRSTDTQYF
TGCGCCACTCAACTCAGGAGCACAGATACGCAGTATTTT
>TRBJ2-6|.|.|TRBV5-6
CASSNPGAGANVLTF
TGTGCCAGCAGCAACCCAGGGGCTGGGGCCAACGTCCTGACTTTC
>TRBJ1-1|once|.|TRBV13
CASSLKGSGSGFF
TGTGCCAGCAGCTTAAAGGGGTCAGGGTCCGGTTTCTTT
>TRBJ1-2|few|TRBD1|TRBV2
CASEGTEGGYTF
TGTGCCAGCGAAGGGACAGAGGGTGGCTACACCTTC
>TRBJ2-7|.|.|TRBV28
CALGGGSSYEQYF
TGTGCCCTTGGGGGCGGTAGCTCCTACGAGCAGTACTTC
>TRBJ2-1|.|.|TRBV27
CASSFVGNYNEQFF
TGTGCCAGCAGTTTTGTCGGGAACTACAATGAGCAGTTCTTC
>TRBJ2-7|.|TRBD2|TRBV7-9
CASSPRLAVTYEQYF
TGTGCCAGCAGCCCAAGACTAGCGGTTACCTACGAGCAGTACTTC
>TRBJ1-2|once|TRBD1|TRBV5-1
CASSLTGDHGYTF
TGCGCCAGCAGCTTGACAGGGGACCATGGCTACACCTTC
>TRBJ2-1|.|.|TRBV30
CAWSGLAGYNEQFF
TGTGCCTGGAGTGGGTTAGCTGGGTACAATGAGCAGTTCTTC
>TRBJ2-3|.|.|TRBV2
CASSESLDTDTQYF
TGTGCCAGCAGCGAGTCACTAGACACAGATACGCAGTATTTT
>TRBJ2-7|.|.|TRBV27
CASSLKSTYEQYF
TGTGCCAGCAGTTTAAAATCCACCTACGAGCAGTACTTC
>TRBJ1-1|once|.|TRBV2
CASSEAQGPMNTEAFF
TGTGCCAGCAGTGAAGCGCAGGGGCCCATGAACACTGAAGCTTTCTTT